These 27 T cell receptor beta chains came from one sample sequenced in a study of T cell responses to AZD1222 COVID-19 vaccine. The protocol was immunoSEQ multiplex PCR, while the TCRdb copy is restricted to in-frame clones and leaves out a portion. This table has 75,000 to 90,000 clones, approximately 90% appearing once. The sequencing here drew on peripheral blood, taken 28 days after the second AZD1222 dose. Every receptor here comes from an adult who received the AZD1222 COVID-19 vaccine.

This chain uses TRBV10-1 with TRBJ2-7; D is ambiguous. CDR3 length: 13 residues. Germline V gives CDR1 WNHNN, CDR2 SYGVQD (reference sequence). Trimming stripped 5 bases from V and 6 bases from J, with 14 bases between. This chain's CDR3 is CASSPQIIPEQYF. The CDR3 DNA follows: TGCGCCAGCAGTCCTCAGATTATCCCCGAGCAGTACTTC.

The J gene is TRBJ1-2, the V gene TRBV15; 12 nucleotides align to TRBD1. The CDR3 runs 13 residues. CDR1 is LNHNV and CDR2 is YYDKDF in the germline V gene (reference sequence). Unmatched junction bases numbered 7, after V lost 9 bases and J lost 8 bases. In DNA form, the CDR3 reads TGTGCCACGGGACAGGGGGCGATAGGGGGCTACACCTTC. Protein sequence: CATGQGAIGGYTF.

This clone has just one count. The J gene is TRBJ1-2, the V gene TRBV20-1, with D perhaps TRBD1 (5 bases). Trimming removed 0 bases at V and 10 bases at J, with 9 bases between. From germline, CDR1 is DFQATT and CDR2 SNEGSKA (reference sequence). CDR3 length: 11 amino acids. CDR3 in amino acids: CSARDLGDYTF. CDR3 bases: TGCAGTGCTAGAGATCTAGGGGACTACACCTTC.

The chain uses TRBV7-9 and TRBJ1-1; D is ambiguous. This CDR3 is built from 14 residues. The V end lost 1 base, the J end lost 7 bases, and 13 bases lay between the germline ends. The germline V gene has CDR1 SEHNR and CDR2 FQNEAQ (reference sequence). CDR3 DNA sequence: TGTGCCAGCAGCTTAGGACGAGAGCGAAATGAAGCTTTCTTT. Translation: CASSLGRERNEAFF.

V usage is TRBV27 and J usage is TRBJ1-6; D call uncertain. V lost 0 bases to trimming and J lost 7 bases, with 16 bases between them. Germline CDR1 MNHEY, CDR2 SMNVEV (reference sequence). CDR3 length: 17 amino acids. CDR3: CASSLSGYGVTNSPLHF. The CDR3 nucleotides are TGTGCCAGCAGTTTATCAGGCTACGGGGTGACGAATTCACCCCTCCACTTT.

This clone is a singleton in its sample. CDR3 in amino acids: CATSRDRGNPYEQYF. CDR3 sequence (DNA): TGTGCCACCAGCAGAGATAGAGGGAACCCCTACGAGCAGTACTTC. J is TRBJ2-7 and V is TRBV15; D might be TRBD2 (5 bases). The germline V gene has CDR1 LNHNV and CDR2 YYDKDF (reference sequence). The CDR3 extends over 15 amino acids. V gave up 0 bases and J gave up 2 bases, with 11 bases separating them.

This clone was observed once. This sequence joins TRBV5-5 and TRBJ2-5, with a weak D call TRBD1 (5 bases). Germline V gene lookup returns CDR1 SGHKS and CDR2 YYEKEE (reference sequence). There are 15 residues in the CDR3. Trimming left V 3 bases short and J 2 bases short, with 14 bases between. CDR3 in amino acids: CASSSMWGKQETQYF. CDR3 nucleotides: TGTGCCAGCAGCTCCATGTGGGGCAAACAAGAGACCCAGTACTTC.

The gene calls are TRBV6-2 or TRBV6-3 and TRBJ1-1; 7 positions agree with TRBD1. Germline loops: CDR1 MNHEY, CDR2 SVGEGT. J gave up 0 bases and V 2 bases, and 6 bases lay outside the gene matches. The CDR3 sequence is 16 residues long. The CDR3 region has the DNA TGTGCCAGCAGTTACGGGACAGTCAGGATGAACACTGAAGCTTTCTTT. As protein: CASSYGTVRMNTEAFF.

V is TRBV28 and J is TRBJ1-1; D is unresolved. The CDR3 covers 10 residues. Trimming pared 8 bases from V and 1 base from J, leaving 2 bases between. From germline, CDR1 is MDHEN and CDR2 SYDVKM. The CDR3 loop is CASSNTEAFF. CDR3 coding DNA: TGTGCCAGCTCGAACACTGAAGCTTTCTTT.

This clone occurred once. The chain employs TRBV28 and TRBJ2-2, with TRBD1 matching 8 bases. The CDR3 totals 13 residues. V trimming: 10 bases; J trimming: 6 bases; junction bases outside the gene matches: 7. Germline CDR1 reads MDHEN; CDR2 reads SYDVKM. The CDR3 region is CATDRVESGELFF. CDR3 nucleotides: TGTGCCACGGACAGGGTAGAATCCGGGGAGCTGTTTTTT.

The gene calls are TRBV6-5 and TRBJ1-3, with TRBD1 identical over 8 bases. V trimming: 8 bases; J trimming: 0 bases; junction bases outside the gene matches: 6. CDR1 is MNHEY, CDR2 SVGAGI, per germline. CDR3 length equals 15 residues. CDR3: CASHLGTGSGNTIYF. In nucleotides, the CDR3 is TGTGCCAGCCATTTAGGGACAGGCTCTGGAAACACCATATATTTT.

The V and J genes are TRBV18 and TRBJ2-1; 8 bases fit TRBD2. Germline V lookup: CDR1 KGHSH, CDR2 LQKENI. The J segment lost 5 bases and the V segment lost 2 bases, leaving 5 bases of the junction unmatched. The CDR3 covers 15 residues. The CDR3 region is CASSPGSGRHNEQFF. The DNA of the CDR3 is TGTGCCAGCTCACCAGGGAGCGGGAGACACAATGAGCAGTTCTTC.

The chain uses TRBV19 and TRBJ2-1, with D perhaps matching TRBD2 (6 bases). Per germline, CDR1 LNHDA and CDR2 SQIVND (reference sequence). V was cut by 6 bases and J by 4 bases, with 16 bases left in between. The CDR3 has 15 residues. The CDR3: CASSQELAAYNEQFF. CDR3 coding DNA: TGTGCCAGTAGCCAGGAACTAGCAGCTTACAATGAGCAGTTCTTC.

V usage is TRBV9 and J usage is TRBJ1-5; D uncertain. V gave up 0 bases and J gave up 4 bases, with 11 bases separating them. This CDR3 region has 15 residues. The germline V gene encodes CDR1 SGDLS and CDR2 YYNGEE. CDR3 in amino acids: CASSVDGLPNQPQHF. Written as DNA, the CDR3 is TGTGCCAGCAGCGTAGACGGGTTACCTAATCAGCCCCAGCATTTT.

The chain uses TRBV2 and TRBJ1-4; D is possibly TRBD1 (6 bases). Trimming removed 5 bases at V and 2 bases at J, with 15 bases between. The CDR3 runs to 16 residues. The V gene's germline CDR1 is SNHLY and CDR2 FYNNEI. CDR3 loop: CASSPLGAGTNEKLFF. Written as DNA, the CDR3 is TGTGCCAGCAGTCCCCTGGGGGCAGGGACTAATGAAAAACTGTTTTTT. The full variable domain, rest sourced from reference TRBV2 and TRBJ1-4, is EPEVTQTPSHQVTQMGQEVILRCVPISNHLYFYWYRQILGQKVEFLVSFYNNEISEKSEIFDDQFSVERPDGSNFTLKIRSTKLEDSAMYFCASSPLGAGTNEKLFFGSGTQLSVL.

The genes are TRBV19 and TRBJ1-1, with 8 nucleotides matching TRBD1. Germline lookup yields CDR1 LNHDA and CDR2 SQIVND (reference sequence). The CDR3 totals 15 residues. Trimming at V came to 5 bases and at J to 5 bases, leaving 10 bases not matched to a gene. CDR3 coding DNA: TGTGCCAGTAGTGTCCGAGGACAGGGAAAGACTGAAGCTTTCTTT. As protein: CASSVRGQGKTEAFF.

The CDR3 DNA sequence: TGCGCCAGCAGCTTGGTAGTATTAGCGGGAGGGAGTCAAGAGACCCAGTACTTC. This gives the protein CASSLVVLAGGSQETQYF. The chain has TRBV5-1 and TRBJ2-5; 11 positions match TRBD2. Per germline, CDR1 SGHRS and CDR2 YFSETQ. The CDR3 loop spans 18 amino acids. With V trimmed by 0 bases and J by 2 bases, 9 bases remained unmatched.

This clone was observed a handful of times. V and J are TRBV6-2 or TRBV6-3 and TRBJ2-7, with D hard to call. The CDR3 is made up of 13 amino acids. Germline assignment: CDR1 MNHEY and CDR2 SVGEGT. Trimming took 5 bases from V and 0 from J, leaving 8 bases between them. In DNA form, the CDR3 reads TGTGCCAGCAGTCCGGGTCCCTCCTACGAGCAGTACTTC. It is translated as CASSPGPSYEQYF.

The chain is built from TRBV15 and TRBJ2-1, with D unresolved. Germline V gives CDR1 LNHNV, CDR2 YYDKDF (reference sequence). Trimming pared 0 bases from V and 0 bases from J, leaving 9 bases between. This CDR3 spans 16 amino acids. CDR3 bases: TGTGCCACCAGCAGAGATACGGGCCGCTCCTACAATGAGCAGTTCTTC. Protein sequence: CATSRDTGRSYNEQFF.

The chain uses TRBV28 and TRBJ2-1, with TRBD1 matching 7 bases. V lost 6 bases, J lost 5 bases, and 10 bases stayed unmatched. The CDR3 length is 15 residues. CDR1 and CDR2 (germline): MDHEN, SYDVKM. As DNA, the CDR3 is TGTGCCAGCAGCTCGACAGGGTTACTCAACAATGAGCAGTTCTTC. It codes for CASSSTGLLNNEQFF.

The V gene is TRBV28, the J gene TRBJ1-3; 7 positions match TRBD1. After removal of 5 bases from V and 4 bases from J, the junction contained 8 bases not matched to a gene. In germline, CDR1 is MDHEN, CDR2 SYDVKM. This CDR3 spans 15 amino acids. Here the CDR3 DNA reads TGTGCCAGCAGTAATGAAAGGGGGCCGGGAAACACCATATATTTT. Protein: CASSNERGPGNTIYF.

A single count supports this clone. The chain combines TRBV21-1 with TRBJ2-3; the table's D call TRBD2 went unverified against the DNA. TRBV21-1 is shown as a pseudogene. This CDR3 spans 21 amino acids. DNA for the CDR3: TGTGCCAGCAGCAAAGTACGCGGGAGGGTCCCAAGGACTATGAACACAGATACGCAGTATTTT. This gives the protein CASSKVRGRVPRTMNTDTQYF.

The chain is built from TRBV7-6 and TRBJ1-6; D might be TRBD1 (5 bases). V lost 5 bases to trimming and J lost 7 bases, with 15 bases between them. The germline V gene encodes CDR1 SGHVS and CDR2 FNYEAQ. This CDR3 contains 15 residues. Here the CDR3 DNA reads TGTGCCAGCAGCCCCGGAGGGGTCAGGAATTCACCCCTCCACTTT. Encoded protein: CASSPGGVRNSPLHF.

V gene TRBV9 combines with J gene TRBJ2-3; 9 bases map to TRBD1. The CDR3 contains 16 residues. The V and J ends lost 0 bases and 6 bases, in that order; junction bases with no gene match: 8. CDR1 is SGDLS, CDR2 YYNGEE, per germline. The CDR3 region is CASSVDLTGGRDTQYF. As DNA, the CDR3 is TGTGCCAGCAGCGTAGACCTAACAGGGGGCAGGGATACGCAGTATTTT.

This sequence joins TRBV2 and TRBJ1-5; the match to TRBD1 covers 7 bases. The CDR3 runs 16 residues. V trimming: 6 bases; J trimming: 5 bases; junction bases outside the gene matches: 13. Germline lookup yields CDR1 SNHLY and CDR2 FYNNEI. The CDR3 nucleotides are TGTGCCAGCAGCGCCGACCCGGGACAGACTTATCAGCCCCAGCATTTT. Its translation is CASSADPGQTYQPQHF.

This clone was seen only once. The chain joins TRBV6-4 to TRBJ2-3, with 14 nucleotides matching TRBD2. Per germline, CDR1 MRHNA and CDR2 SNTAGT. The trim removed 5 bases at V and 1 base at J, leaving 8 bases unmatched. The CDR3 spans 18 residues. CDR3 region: CASSTGTSGSLGTDTQYF. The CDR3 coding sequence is TGTGCCAGCAGTACCGGGACTAGCGGGAGTTTGGGCACAGATACGCAGTATTTT.

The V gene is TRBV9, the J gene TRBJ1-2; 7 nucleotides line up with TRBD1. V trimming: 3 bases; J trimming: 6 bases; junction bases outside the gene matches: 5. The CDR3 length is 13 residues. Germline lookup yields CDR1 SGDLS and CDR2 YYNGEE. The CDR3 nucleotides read TGTGCCAGCAGCGATGACAGGGAGGATGGCTACACCTTC. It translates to CASSDDREDGYTF.